This T cell receptor beta chain stems from a study of graft-versus-host responses after intestinal transplantation. Looking at the study overall: Transplantation in recipients was multivisceral, liver-intestinal, or isolated intestinal.

Generated by immunoSEQ multiplex PCR, the TCRdb table keeps only in-frame clones and is missing some. Altogether some 96,000 clones are present, around 90% being singletons, with the ten largest covering about 15%. Germline V gives CDR1 MNHNS, CDR2 SASEGT. V lost 7 bases to trimming and J lost 8 bases, with 3 bases between them. The CDR3 length is 9 residues. The receptor comes from a human patient who received an intestinal transplant, so some T cells may come from the graft donor. Sequenced material: PBMCs, taken about 450 days after intestinal transplant. V is TRBV6-1 and J is TRBJ1-5; D gene uncertain. DNA for the CDR3: TGTGCCAGCAACGAGCCCCAGCATTTT. Translation gives CASNEPQHF.